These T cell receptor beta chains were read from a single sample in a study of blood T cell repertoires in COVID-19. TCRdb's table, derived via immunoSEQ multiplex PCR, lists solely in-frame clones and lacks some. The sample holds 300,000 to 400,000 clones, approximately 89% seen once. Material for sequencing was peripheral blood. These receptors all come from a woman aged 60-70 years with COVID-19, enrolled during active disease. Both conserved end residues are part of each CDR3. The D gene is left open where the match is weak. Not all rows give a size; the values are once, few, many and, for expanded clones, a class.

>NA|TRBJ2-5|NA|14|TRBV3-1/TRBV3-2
TGTGCCAGCAGCTTGACAGCTAGCGAGAAGACCCAGTACTTC
CASSLTASEKTQYF
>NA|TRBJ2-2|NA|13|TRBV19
TGTGCCAGTAGTCAGGGGTACACCGGGGAGCTGTTTTTT
CASSQGYTGELFF
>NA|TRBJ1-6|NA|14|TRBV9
TGTGCCAGCAGCTACGGACAGTTGGATTCACCCCTCCACTTT
CASSYGQLDSPLHF
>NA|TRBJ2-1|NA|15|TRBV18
TGTGCCAGCTCCCTTACTCTCACTTCCTACAATGAGCAGTTCTTC
CASSLTLTSYNEQFF
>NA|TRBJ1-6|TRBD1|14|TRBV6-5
TGTGCCAGCAGCCAACAGGGGGCGAGGTCACCCCTCCACTTT
CASSQQGARSPLHF
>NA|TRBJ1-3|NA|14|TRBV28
TGTGCCAGCAGTCAGACTCCCTCTGGAAACACCATATATTTT
CASSQTPSGNTIYF
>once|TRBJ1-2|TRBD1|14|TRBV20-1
TGCAGTGCTAGTTCCCAGGGGGCGGCCTATGGCTACACCTTC
CSASSQGAAYGYTF
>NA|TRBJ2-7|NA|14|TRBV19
TGTGCCAGTAGTGGACACTCCCCTTTTTACGAGCAGTACTTC
CASSGHSPFYEQYF
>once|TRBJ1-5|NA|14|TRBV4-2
TGTGCCAGCAGCCTCCAGGAGGACAATCAGCCCCAGCATTTT
CASSLQEDNQPQHF
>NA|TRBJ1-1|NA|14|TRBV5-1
TGCGCCAGCAAAATTGGGCCGTCGAACACTGAAGCTTTCTTT
CASKIGPSNTEAFF
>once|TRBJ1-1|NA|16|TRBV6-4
TGTGCCAGCAGTGACTCCAGCCGAGGGGGTAGGGCTGAAGCTTTCTTT
CASSDSSRGGRAEAFF
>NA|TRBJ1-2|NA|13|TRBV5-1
TGCGCCAGCACCCTTTCCGGGAGTTATGGCTACACCTTC
CASTLSGSYGYTF
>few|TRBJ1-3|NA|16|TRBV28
TGTGCCAGCAGTGGTCCCGACTTTTACTCTGGAAACACCATATATTTT
CASSGPDFYSGNTIYF
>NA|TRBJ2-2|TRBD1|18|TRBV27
TGTGCCAGCACCTCTAATCCGGGACAGGGAACGGGAGGCGGGGAGCTGTTTTTT
CASTSNPGQGTGGGELFF
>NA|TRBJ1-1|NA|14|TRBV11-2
TGTGCCAGCAGCTTAGCCCAGGGGAAGACTGAAGCTTTCTTT
CASSLAQGKTEAFF
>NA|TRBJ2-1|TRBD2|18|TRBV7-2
TGTGCCAGCAGCTTAGATGGCCCGGGACTAGCGGTTTACAATGAGCAGTTCTTC
CASSLDGPGLAVYNEQFF
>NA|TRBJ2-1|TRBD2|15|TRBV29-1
TGCAGCGTGGCCCTGGCGGGGGGCTCCTACAATGAGCAGTTCTTC
CSVALAGGSYNEQFF
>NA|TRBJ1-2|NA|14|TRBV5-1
TGCGCCAGCAGCTTGGCCCCGTTGAACTATGGCTACACCTTC
CASSLAPLNYGYTF
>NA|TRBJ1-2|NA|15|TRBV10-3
TGTGCCATCAGTGACCACCCCGGGCAGGGCAAAGGCTACACCTTC
CAISDHPGQGKGYTF
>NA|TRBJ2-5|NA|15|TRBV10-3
TGTGCCATCAGTGAGTCAGACAGTGAGTGGGAGACCCAGTACTTC
CAISESDSEWETQYF
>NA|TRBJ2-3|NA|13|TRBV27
TGTGCCAGCAGTTTATCGGGAGGAGATACGCAGTATTTT
CASSLSGGDTQYF
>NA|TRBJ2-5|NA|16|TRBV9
TGTGCCAGCAGCGTAGGTACCCAGGGGGGCCAAGAGACCCAGTACTTC
CASSVGTQGGQETQYF
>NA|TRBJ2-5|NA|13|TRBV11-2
TGTGCCAGCACCCTAAGGAGTGGGGAGACCCAGTACTTC
CASTLRSGETQYF
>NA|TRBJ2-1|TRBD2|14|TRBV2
TGTGCCAACCTAGCGGGGGGCCTAAAGAATGAGCAGTTCTTC
CANLAGGLKNEQFF
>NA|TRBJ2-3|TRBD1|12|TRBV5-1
TGCGCCAGCAGCATACAGGGGAACACGCAGTATTTT
CASSIQGNTQYF
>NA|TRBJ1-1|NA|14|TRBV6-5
TGTGCCAGCAGTTACTCTGAGGGCGGGCCTGAAGCTTTCTTT
CASSYSEGGPEAFF
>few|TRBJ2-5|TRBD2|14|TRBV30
TGTGCCTGGAGCCTTAGCGGGGCGAAGGGGACCCAGTACTTC
CAWSLSGAKGTQYF
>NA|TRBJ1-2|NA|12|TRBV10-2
TGCGCCAGCAGTGCTGCTAACTATGGCTACACCTTC
CASSAANYGYTF
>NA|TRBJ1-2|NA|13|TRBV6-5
TGTGCCAGCAGTTTGGCGGGGGGCTATGGCTACACCTTC
CASSLAGGYGYTF
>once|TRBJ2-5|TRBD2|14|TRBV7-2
TGTGCCAGCAGCTGGCGGGGGACTCAAGAGACCCAGTACTTC
CASSWRGTQETQYF
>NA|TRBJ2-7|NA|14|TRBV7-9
TGTGCCAGCAGCTTAGGGGGACTTAAAGGAGAGCAGTACTTC
CASSLGGLKGEQYF
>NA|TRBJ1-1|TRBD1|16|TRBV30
TGTGCCTGGAGTGCCCCTGGGACAGGGGGAAGCACTGAAGCTTTCTTT
CAWSAPGTGGSTEAFF
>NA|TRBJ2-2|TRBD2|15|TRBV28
TGTGCCAGCAGTTCCGGCGGGGGTGGAACCGGGGAGCTGTTTTTT
CASSSGGGGTGELFF
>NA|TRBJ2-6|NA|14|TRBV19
TGTGCCAGTAGTCACCCGGGGGGGGCCAACGTCCTGACTTTC
CASSHPGGANVLTF
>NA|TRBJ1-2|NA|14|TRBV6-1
TGTGCCAGCAGTGAAACCCTCGGGGTCATCGGCTACACCTTC
CASSETLGVIGYTF
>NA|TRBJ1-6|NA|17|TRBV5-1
TGCGCCAGCAGCCTTAATCCGTACAGGGAAAATAATTCACCCCTCCACTTT
CASSLNPYRENNSPLHF
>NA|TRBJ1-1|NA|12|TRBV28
TGTGCCAGCAGTTTGGGGCAGACAAAAGCTTTCTTT
CASSLGQTKAFF